The 2 T cell receptor beta chains presented below share a single source sample, sequenced in a study of control samples from healthy donors and cancer patients. The data were produced by immunoSEQ multiplex PCR, yet TCRdb's version contains in-frame clones alone and is incomplete. The sample lists roughly 95,000 clones, about nine tenths seen once, with around 1% in the top ten. Sequencing was done on a sample of blood. Receptors were obtained from a woman aged 25 to 45 in good health.

This CDR3 is CASSPWIQGAGTEAFF. CDR3 nucleotides: TGCGCCAGCAGCCCATGGATACAGGGGGCTGGCACTGAAGCTTTCTTT. The rearrangement uses TRBV5-1 and TRBJ1-1, with 9 bases identical to TRBD1. Germline lookup yields CDR1 SGHRS and CDR2 YFSETQ. V trimming: 4 bases; J trimming: 4 bases; junction bases outside the gene matches: 11. There are 16 residues in the CDR3.

This clone appeared a single time. The CDR3 DNA is TGTGCCAGCAGCCGTCCGGGACTAGCGACAGATACGCAGTATTTT. Translation gives CASSRPGLATDTQYF. This chain joins TRBV3-1 (or the pseudogene TRBV3-2) and TRBJ2-3, with 10 bases matching TRBD2. Germline loops: CDR1 LGHDT, CDR2 YNNKEL (reference sequence). This CDR3 region has 15 residues. Trimming cost V 4 bases and J 3 bases; bases outside gene matches: 4.